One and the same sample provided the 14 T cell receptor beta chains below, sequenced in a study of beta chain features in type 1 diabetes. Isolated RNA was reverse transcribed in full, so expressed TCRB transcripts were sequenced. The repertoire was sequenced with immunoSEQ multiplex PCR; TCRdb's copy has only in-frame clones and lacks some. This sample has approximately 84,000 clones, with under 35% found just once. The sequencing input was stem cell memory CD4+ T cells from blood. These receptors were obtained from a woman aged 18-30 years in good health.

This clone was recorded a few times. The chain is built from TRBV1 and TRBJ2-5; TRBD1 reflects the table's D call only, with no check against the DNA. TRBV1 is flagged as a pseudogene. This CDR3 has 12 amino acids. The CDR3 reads CTSKGYQETQYF. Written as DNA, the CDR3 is TGCACCAGCAAGGGGTACCAAGAGACCCAGTACTTC.

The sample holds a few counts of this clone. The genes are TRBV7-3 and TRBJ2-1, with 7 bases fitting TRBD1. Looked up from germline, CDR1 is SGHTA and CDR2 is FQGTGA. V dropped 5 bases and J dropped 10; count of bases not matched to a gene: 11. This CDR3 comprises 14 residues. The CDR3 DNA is TGTGCCAGCAGCGTCTATGAGGGGGCCGGGGAGCAGTTCTTC. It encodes CASSVYEGAGEQFF.

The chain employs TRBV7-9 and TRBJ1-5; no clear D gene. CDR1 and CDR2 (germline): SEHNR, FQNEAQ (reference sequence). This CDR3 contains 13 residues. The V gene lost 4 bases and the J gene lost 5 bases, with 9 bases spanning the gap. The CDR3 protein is CASSSRSDQPQHF. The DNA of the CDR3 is TGTGCCAGCAGCTCCCGGTCGGATCAGCCCCAGCATTTT.

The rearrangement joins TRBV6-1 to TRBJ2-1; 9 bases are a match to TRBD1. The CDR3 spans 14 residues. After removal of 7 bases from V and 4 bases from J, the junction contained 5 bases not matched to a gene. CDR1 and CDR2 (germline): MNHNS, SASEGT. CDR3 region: CASTPGQGYNEQFF. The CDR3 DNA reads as TGTGCCAGCACCCCGGGACAGGGATACAATGAGCAGTTCTTC.

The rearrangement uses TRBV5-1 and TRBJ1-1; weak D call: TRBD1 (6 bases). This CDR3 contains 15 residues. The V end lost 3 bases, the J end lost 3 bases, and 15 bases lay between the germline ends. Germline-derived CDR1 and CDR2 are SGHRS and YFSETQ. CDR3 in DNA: TGCGCCAGCAGCTGGGCACAGGGTGGGGACACTGAAGCTTTCTTT. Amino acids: CASSWAQGGDTEAFF.

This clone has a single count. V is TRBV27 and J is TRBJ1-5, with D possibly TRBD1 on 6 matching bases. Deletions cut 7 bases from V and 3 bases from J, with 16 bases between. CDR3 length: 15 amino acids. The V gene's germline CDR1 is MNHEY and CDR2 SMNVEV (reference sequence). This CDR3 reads CASMGHRQSNQPQHF. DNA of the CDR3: TGTGCCAGCATGGGACACAGACAGTCCAATCAGCCCCAGCATTTT.

CDR3 nucleotide sequence: TGTGCCAGCAGCTCAGGCCGGGACAGGAGCCAAGAGACCCAGTACTTC. It specifies CASSSGRDRSQETQYF. This chain joins TRBV5-4 and TRBJ2-5; 8 positions match TRBD1. Germline-derived CDR1 and CDR2 are SGHNT and YYREEE (reference sequence). The CDR3 runs 16 residues. The V gene end was trimmed by 3 bases and the J gene end by 1 base; junction bases not matched to a gene: 8.

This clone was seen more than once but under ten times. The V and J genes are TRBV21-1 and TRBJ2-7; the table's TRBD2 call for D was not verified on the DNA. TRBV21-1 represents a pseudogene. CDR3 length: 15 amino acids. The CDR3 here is CASSTSTFRLGEQYF. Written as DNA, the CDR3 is TGTGCCAGCAGCACCTCTACCTTTCGACTGGGCGAGCAGTACTTC.

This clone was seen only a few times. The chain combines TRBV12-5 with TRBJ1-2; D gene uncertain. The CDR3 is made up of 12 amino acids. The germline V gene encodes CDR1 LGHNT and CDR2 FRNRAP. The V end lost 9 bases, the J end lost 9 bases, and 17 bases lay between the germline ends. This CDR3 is CASALGDLSYTF. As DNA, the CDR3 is TGTGCTAGCGCCCTGGGAGATTTGAGCTACACCTTC.

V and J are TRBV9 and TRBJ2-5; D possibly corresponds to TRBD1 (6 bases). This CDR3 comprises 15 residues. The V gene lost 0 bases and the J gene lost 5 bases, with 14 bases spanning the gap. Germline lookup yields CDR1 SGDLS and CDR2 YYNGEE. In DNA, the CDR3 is TGTGCCAGCAGCGTAGCAGGGGATTGGAGGGAGACCCAGTACTTC. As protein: CASSVAGDWRETQYF.

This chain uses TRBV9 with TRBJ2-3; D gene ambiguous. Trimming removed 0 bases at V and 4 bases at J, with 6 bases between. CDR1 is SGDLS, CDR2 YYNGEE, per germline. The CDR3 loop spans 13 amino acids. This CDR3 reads CASSVDSADTQYF. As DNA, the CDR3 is TGTGCCAGCAGCGTAGATTCTGCAGATACGCAGTATTTT.

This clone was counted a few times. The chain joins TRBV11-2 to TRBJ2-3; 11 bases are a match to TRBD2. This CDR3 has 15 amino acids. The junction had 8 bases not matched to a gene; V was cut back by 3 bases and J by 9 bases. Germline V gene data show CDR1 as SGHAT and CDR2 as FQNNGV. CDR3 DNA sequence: TGTGCCAGCAGCTTGTTCCTAGCGGGAGGCGGCACGCAGTATTTT. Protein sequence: CASSLFLAGGGTQYF.

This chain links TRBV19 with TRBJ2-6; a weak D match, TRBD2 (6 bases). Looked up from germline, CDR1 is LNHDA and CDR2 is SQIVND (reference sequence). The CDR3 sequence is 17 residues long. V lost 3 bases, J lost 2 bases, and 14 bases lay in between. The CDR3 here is CASSMRRDPAGANVLTF. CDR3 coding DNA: TGTGCCAGTAGTATGCGGAGGGATCCGGCTGGGGCCAACGTCCTGACTTTC.

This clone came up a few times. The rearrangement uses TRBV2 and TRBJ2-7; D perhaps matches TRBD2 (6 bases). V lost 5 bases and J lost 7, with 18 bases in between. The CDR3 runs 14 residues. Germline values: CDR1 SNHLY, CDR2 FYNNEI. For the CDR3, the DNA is TGTGCCAGCAGTCTCGGGAACCCCGGGGGTGAGCAGTACTTC. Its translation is CASSLGNPGGEQYF.